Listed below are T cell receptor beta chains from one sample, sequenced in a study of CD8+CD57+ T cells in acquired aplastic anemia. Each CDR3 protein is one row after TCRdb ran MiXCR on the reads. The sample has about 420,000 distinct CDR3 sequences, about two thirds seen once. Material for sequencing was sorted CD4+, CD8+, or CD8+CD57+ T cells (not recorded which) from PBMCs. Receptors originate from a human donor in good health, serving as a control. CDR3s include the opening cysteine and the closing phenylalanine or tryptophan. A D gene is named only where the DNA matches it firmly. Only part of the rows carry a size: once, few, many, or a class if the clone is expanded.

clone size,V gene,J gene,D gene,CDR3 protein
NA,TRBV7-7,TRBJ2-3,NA,CASSPGDVGGDTQYF
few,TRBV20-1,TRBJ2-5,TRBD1,CSAMVDRASSETQYF
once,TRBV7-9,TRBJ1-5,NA,CASSPAGAGQPQHF
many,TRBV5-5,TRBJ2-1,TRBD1,CASSGQGTYNEQFF
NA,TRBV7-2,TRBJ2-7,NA,CASSSDSGQRYGYYF
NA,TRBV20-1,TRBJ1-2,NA,CSASHENNSHTF
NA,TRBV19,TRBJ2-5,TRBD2,CASSMGGLAETQYF
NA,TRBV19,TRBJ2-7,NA,CASSVLARGYGEQYF
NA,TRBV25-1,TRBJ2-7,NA,CASRNSSYEQYF
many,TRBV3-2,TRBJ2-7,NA,CASSKRDSNSYEQYF
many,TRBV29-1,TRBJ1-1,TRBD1,CSGETGGGNTEAFF
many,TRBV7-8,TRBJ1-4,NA,CASSFFATNEKLFF
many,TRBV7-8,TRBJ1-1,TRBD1,CASSLEPGQGGTEAFF
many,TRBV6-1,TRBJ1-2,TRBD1,CASSVTGAGYGYTF
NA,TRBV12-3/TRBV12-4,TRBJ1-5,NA,CASTVGTQPQHF
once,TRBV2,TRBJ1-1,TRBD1,CASSRDRASVTEAFF
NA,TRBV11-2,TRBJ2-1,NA,CASSLDINSYNEQFF
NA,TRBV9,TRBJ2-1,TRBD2,CASSGGAGEKFF
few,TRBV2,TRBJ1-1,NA,CASSEGAGFDHAFF
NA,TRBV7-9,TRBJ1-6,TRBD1,CASSLATGVSPPLF
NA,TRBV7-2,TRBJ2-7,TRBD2,CASTLGGFNEKLYF
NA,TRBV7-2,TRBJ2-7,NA,CASIGEGGPYEEYF
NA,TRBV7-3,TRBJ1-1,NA,CASSFPPFTNTEAFF
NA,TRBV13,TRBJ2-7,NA,CASSRALVPGTYEQYF
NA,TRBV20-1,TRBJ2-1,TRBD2,CSARDPSSGEYNEQFF
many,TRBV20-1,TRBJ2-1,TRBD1,CSPRRDRGYNEQFF
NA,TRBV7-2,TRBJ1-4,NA,CASSLGGADGNVFF
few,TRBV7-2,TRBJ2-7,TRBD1,CASSSGQGPLEQYF